One and the same sample provided the 25 T cell receptor beta chains below, sequenced in a study of blood T cell repertoires in COVID-19. The table came from immunoSEQ multiplex PCR; TCRdb's copy has only in-frame clones and leaves some out. This sample carries 130,000 to 150,000 clones, 70% to 80% of them seen once, and the ten largest clones take approximately 3.6%. The sequenced sample consisted of peripheral blood. These receptors originate from a man aged 55 to 70 with acute or convalescent COVID-19.

The V gene is TRBV7-2, the J gene TRBJ2-1, with 8 bases that match TRBD1. The length of the CDR3 is 15 residues. Trimming took 5 bases from V and 0 from J; bases not matched to a gene: 3. Germline V gene lookup returns CDR1 SGHTA and CDR2 FQGNSA. The CDR3 DNA follows: TGTGCCAGCAGCCCAGGACAGGGCTCCTACAATGAGCAGTTCTTC. This translates into CASSPGQGSYNEQFF. The full variable domain, its missing parts supplied by reference TRBV7-2 and TRBJ2-1, is GAGVSQSPSNKVTEKGKDVELRCDPISGHTALYWYRQSLGQGLEFLIYFQGNSAPDKSGLPSDRFSAERTGGSVSTLTIQRTQQEDSAVYLCASSPGQGSYNEQFFGPGTRLTVL.

The chain couples TRBV7-3 to TRBJ2-7; TRBD2 might be the D (6 bases). The CDR3 contains 12 residues. V was trimmed by 5 bases and J by 7 bases, leaving 12 bases between them. Germline CDR1 reads SGHTA; CDR2 reads FQGTGA. Here the CDR3 DNA reads TGTGCCAGCAGCAAAAACGGGGGTGAGCAGTACTTC. This encodes CASSKNGGEQYF. The full variable domain, completed using reference TRBV7-3 and TRBJ2-7, is GAGVSQTPSNKVTEKGKYVELRCDPISGHTALYWYRQSLGQGPEFLIYFQGTGAADDSGLPNDRFFAVRPEGSVSTLKIQRTERGDSAVYLCASSKNGGEQYFGPGTRLTVT.

The rearrangement links TRBV28 to TRBJ1-4; 7 bases match TRBD1. The CDR3 sequence is 18 residues long. With V trimmed by 6 bases and J by 0 bases, 13 bases remained unmatched. Per germline, CDR1 MDHEN and CDR2 SYDVKM. In DNA, the CDR3 is TGTGCCAGCAGCCCAGGGCCGGGACAGCTTGCAACTAATGAAAAACTGTTTTTT. This codes for CASSPGPGQLATNEKLFF.

The chain combines TRBV5-5 with TRBJ1-5; D may be TRBD1 (5 bases). Trimming took 5 bases from V and 4 from J, leaving 16 bases between them. This CDR3 is 15 amino acids long. Germline assignment: CDR1 SGHKS and CDR2 YYEKEE (reference sequence). The CDR3 region is CASSQPGLINQPQHF. The CDR3 DNA reads as TGTGCCAGCAGTCAGCCGGGACTAATTAATCAGCCCCAGCATTTT. The variable domain in full, with the rest retrieved from reference TRBV5-5 and TRBJ1-5, is DAGVTQSPTHLIKTRGQQVTLRCSPISGHKSVSWYQQVLGQGPQFIFQYYEKEERGRGNFPDRFSARQFPNYSSELNVNALLLGDSALYLCASSQPGLINQPQHFGDGTRLSIL.

The chain combines TRBV18 with TRBJ2-2; TRBD2 aligns across 14 bases. V dropped 0 bases and J dropped 7; count of bases not matched to a gene: 4. The V gene's germline CDR1 is KGHSH and CDR2 LQKENI. This CDR3 region has 17 residues. CDR3 nucleotide sequence: TGTGCCAGCTCACCACCGGGACTAGCGGGAGTTGGCGGGGAGCTGTTTTTT. This codes for CASSPPGLAGVGGELFF.

This clone was observed once. This rearrangement joins TRBV6-2 or TRBV6-3 to TRBJ1-5; no firm D call. The CDR3 runs to 14 residues. Germline CDR1 and CDR2: MNHEY and SVGEGT. V lost 2 bases to trimming and J lost 5 bases, with 10 bases between them. The DNA for the CDR3 is TGTGCCAGCAGTTACATTCAGGTCCATCAGCCCCAGCATTTT. Translation gives CASSYIQVHQPQHF.

The chain employs TRBV28 and TRBJ1-2, with TRBD1 matching over 9 bases. J lost 10 bases, V lost 2 bases, and 5 bases had no gene match. Per germline, CDR1 MDHEN and CDR2 SYDVKM. The CDR3 contains 13 residues. CDR3 loop: CASSLRTGAYYTF. CDR3 in DNA: TGTGCCAGCAGTTTAAGGACAGGGGCATACTACACCTTC.

The chain joins TRBV5-1 to TRBJ1-1, with 7 bases that match TRBD1. This CDR3 comprises 15 residues. Germline CDR1 SGHRS, CDR2 YFSETQ. V lost 4 bases to trimming and J lost 2 bases; unmatched junction nucleotides: 8. CDR3 coding DNA: TGCGCCAGCAGCCCGACAGGGACCTACAACACTGAAGCTTTCTTT. Translating it yields CASSPTGTYNTEAFF. The full variable domain, with the rest looked up from reference TRBV5-1 and TRBJ1-1, is KAGVTQTPRYLIKTRGQQVTLSCSPISGHRSVSWYQQTPGQGLQFLFEYFSETQRNKGNFPGRFSGRQFSNSRSEMNVSTLELGDSALYLCASSPTGTYNTEAFFGQGTRLTVV.

The chain carries TRBV7-3 and TRBJ2-3; TRBD2 might be the D (6 bases). The germline V gene encodes CDR1 SGHTA and CDR2 FQGTGA. Trimming left V 3 bases short and J 6 bases short, with 16 bases between. The CDR3 is made up of 15 amino acids. Here the CDR3 reads CASSFSGGEWDTQYF. CDR3 sequence (DNA): TGTGCCAGCAGCTTCTCCGGGGGTGAATGGGATACGCAGTATTTT. Complete variable domain (other parts from reference TRBV7-3 and TRBJ2-3): GAGVSQTPSNKVTEKGKYVELRCDPISGHTALYWYRQSLGQGPEFLIYFQGTGAADDSGLPNDRFFAVRPEGSVSTLKIQRTERGDSAVYLCASSFSGGEWDTQYFGPGTRLTVL.

This clone showed up just a few times. The V and J genes are TRBV19 and TRBJ1-5; D unclear. Germline V gives CDR1 LNHDA, CDR2 SQIVND (reference sequence). V lost 1 base, J lost 2 bases, and 9 bases lay in between. The CDR3 has 15 residues. DNA for the CDR3: TGTGCCAGTAGTATAGCTGGGCTGGGCAATCAGCCCCAGCATTTT. Amino acids: CASSIAGLGNQPQHF.

This chain uses TRBV15 with TRBJ2-7; 8 bases line up with TRBD1. V gave up 5 bases and J gave up 1 base; unmatched junction bases: 7. Germline lookup yields CDR1 LNHNV and CDR2 YYDKDF (reference sequence). The CDR3 contains 15 residues. The CDR3 region has the DNA TGTGCCACCAGCCATATTACAGGGGGGTCCTACGAGCAGTACTTC. Translated, it gives CATSHITGGSYEQYF.

The chain combines TRBV5-6 with TRBJ1-1; a possible D gene is TRBD1 (5 bases). Trimming stripped 0 bases from V and 5 bases from J, with 17 bases between. The CDR3 is made up of 16 amino acids. Germline CDR1 is SGHDT and CDR2 is YYEEEE. The DNA of the CDR3 is TGTGCCAGCAGCTTGGGGGCGGGGTTTAGGGGAACTGAAGCTTTCTTT. Protein: CASSLGAGFRGTEAFF.

This clone has a handful of counts. The rearrangement links TRBV5-1 to TRBJ2-7; 9 nucleotides agree with TRBD1. CDR1 and CDR2 from the germline V gene are SGHRS and YFSETQ. The CDR3 has 15 residues. Trimming took 4 bases from V and 9 from J; bases not matched to a gene: 14. CDR3 DNA sequence: TGCGCCAGCAGCGAAACCGGGACAGGGTTTGCCGGGCAGTACTTC. Its translation: CASSETGTGFAGQYF.

This chain uses TRBV27 with TRBJ1-5; TRBD1 matches 11 bases. Per germline, CDR1 MNHEY and CDR2 SMNVEV (reference sequence). J was trimmed by 9 bases and V by 3 bases; bases with no gene match: 16. The CDR3 consists of 18 residues. The CDR3 nucleotides read TGTGCCAGCAGTTTCCATAAATCGGACAGGGGGCTCCCACGGCCCCAGCATTTT. Protein product: CASSFHKSDRGLPRPQHF.

This clone has a single count. J is TRBJ1-2 and V is TRBV28, with D perhaps TRBD1 (6 bases). Trimming pared 5 bases from V and 5 bases from J, leaving 12 bases between. CDR3 size: 13 residues. Germline loops: CDR1 MDHEN, CDR2 SYDVKM. The CDR3 loop is CASSAGVGYGYTF. As DNA, the CDR3 is TGTGCCAGCAGTGCAGGGGTCGGTTATGGCTACACCTTC.

V and J are TRBV5-6 and TRBJ1-5; 10 bases align to TRBD1. J lost 4 bases, V lost 3 bases, and 4 bases had no gene match. The CDR3 has 15 residues. The germline V gene has CDR1 SGHDT and CDR2 YYEEEE. The CDR3 here is CASSWGTGENQPQHF. Written as DNA, the CDR3 is TGTGCCAGCAGCTGGGGGACAGGGGAAAATCAGCCCCAGCATTTT.

In regard to this clone: Germline and junction disagree at one end, which may indicate a read error. The CDR3 DNA reads as TGTGCTAGCAACACGGGGAACACCGGGGAGCTGTTTTTT. Protein product: CASNTGNTGELFF. The rearrangement links TRBV7-7 to TRBJ2-2, with unresolved D. Germline CDR1 SSHAT, CDR2 FNYEAQ (reference sequence). CDR3 length: 13 amino acids.

The chain has TRBV7-3 and TRBJ2-2; D gene uncertain. Germline V lookup: CDR1 SGHTA, CDR2 FQGTGA. V was pared by 5 bases and J by 7 bases, with 11 bases between. The CDR3 length is 13 residues. CDR3 sequence (DNA): TGTGCCAGCAGCCCTTCGAGCGACGGGGAGCTGTTTTTT. Its protein product is CASSPSSDGELFF.

The gene calls are TRBV2 and TRBJ2-1, with 8 bases matching TRBD1. The V segment lost 6 bases and the J segment 6 bases; nucleotides outside the gene matches: 7. The CDR3 length is 14 residues. Germline-derived CDR1 and CDR2 are SNHLY and FYNNEI. In nucleotides, the CDR3 is TGTGCCAGCAGCCGGGACAGGACCGTCAATGAGCAGTTCTTC. Its protein product is CASSRDRTVNEQFF. Together with reference TRBV2 and TRBJ2-1, the CDR3 gives the full variable domain: EPEVTQTPSHQVTQMGQEVILRCVPISNHLYFYWYRQILGQKVEFLVSFYNNEISEKSEIFDDQFSVERPDGSNFTLKIRSTKLEDSAMYFCASSRDRTVNEQFFGPGTRLTVL.

This sequence joins TRBV6-2 or TRBV6-3 and TRBJ2-2, with 11 bases identical to TRBD2. Germline values: CDR1 MNHEY, CDR2 SVGEGT. J was trimmed by 2 bases and V by 6 bases; bases with no gene match: 14. The CDR3 loop spans 19 amino acids. Here the CDR3 DNA reads TGTGCCAGCAGCGACCCCGCTAGCGGGGGGCCTATTAACACCGGGGAGCTGTTTTTT. It codes for CASSDPASGGPINTGELFF.

The V and J genes are TRBV6-5 and TRBJ2-2; the match to TRBD2 covers 8 bases. The junction had 6 bases not matched to a gene; V was cut back by 6 bases and J by 6 bases. Germline loops: CDR1 MNHEY, CDR2 SVGAGI. This CDR3 comprises 14 residues. The CDR3 sequence: CASRGTRIPGELFF. The CDR3 DNA is TGTGCCAGCAGAGGGACTAGAATCCCCGGGGAGCTGTTTTTT.

This clone appeared once. V is TRBV18 and J is TRBJ2-1; D uncertain. There are 16 residues in the CDR3. Deletions cut 4 bases from V and 2 bases from J, with 15 bases between. Germline CDR1 reads KGHSH; CDR2 reads LQKENI. As DNA, the CDR3 is TGTGCCAGCTCACGGAACCGCGGAGCTGCCTACAATGAGCAGTTCTTC. It codes for CASSRNRGAAYNEQFF.

The chain joins TRBV19 to TRBJ2-2; 7 bases fit TRBD1. Per the germline V gene, CDR1 is LNHDA and CDR2 is SQIVND (reference sequence). V lost 6 bases and J lost 6; bases outside the gene matches: 7. There are 14 residues in the CDR3. CDR3 sequence (DNA): TGTGCCAGTAGAACAGGGGAAAGCGCCGGGGAGCTGTTTTTT. Amino acids: CASRTGESAGELFF.

V and J are TRBV5-1 and TRBJ2-5, with a tentative D call TRBD1 (6 bases). V lost 0 bases and J 4 bases, leaving 13 bases between the germline ends. CDR3 length: 15 amino acids. Germline V gene sequence: CDR1 SGHRS, CDR2 YFSETQ. For the CDR3, the DNA is TGCGCCAGCAGCTTGGCCACAGGGTCGGGAGAGACCCAGTACTTC. Translated: CASSLATGSGETQYF.

This clone was observed many times. This chain joins TRBV9 and TRBJ1-1; D not resolved. The CDR3 has 14 residues. Germline lookup yields CDR1 SGDLS and CDR2 YYNGEE. V was cut by 0 bases and J by 6 bases, with 12 bases left in between. Here the CDR3 reads CASSVEAPGAEAFF. The CDR3 bases are TGTGCCAGCAGCGTAGAAGCACCCGGGGCTGAAGCTTTCTTT. Combining the CDR3 with reference TRBV9 and TRBJ1-1 gives the whole variable domain DSGVTQTPKHLITATGQRVTLRCSPRSGDLSVYWYQQSLDQGLQFLIQYYNGEERAKGNILERFSAQQFPDLHSELNLSSLELGDSALYFCASSVEAPGAEAFFGQGTRLTVV.